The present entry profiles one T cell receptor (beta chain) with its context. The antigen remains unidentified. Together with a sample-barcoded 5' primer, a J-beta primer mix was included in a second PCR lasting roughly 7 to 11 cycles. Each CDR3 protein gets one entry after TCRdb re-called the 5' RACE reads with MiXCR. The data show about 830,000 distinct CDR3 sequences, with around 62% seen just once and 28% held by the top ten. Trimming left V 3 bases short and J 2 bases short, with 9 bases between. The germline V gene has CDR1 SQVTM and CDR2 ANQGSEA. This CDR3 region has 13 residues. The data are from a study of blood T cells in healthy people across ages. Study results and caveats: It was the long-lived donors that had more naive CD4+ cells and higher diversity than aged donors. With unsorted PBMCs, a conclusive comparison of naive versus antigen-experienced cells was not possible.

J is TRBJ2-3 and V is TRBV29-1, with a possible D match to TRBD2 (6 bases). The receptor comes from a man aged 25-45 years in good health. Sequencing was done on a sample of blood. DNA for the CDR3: TGCAGCGTTGAGGCGGGGATCACAGATACGCAGTATTTT. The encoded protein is CSVEAGITDTQYF.